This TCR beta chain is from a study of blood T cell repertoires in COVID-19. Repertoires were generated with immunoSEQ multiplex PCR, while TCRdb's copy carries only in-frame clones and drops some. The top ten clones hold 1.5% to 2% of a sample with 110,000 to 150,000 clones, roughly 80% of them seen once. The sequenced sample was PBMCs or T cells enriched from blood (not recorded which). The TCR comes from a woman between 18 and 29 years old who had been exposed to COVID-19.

This chain's CDR3 is CASSLVTGGLDGYTF. For the CDR3, the DNA is TGCGCCAGCAGCTTGGTAACAGGGGGCCTGGATGGCTACACCTTC. The chain employs TRBV5-1 and TRBJ1-2; 9 nucleotides line up with TRBD1. The junction had 6 bases not matched to a gene; V was cut back by 0 bases and J by 6 bases. Per the germline V gene, CDR1 is SGHRS and CDR2 is YFSETQ. The CDR3 contains 15 residues.